This T cell receptor (beta chain) was sequenced in a study of blood T cell repertoires in COVID-19. Study overall: Samples came from the United States, Italy and Spain, spanning acute and convalescent COVID-19.

The authors' processing: Reference gene primer amplification gave nucleated cell count estimates. The protocol was immunoSEQ multiplex PCR, while the TCRdb copy is restricted to in-frame clones and leaves out a portion. V, J and clone size were drawn from that table, and D and trimming were deduced from the DNA. This table holds about 340,000 clones, roughly 89% found once. V was clipped by 5 bases and J by 4 bases; unmatched bases: 9. The CDR3 sequence is 17 residues long. The germline CDR1 and CDR2 sequences are LGHNT and FRNRAP. The sequence derives from a woman under 30 who had recovered from COVID-19. The rearrangement uses TRBV12-5 and TRBJ2-5, with 14 bases that match TRBD2. The sample taken for sequencing was peripheral blood. The CDR3 spells CASGGGGLAGDGETQYF. For the CDR3, the DNA is TGTGCTAGTGGTGGGGGGGGACTAGCGGGAGATGGAGAGACCCAGTACTTC.